This T cell receptor beta chain was obtained from a study of T cell clonality in common variable immunodeficiency (dated by TCRdb to between 2014 and 2017). CVID samples and control samples contributed equivalent amounts of genomic DNA as sequencing input. For every sample, a 60 bp segment covering the rearranged TCRbeta CDR3 region was amplified and then sequenced. The immunoSEQ assay, a bias-corrected multiplex PCR combined with high-throughput sequencing, was used to amplify TCRbeta. For the original study's pipeline: Every unique nucleotide sequence counted as a clone and was annotated with V, D and J genes, copy number and frequency. Sequences were labeled productive if in frame, and non-productive if out of frame or containing stop codons. As previously described, Shannon's entropy was used to calculate clonality. Mean CDR3 Kyte-Doolittle hydropathy was derived from the predicted amino acid sequences of productive clones. Using the R hclust function, scaled V gene usage was clustered hierarchically with Manhattan distance and complete linkage. To assess clone sharing by CDR3 amino acid sequence, 12 repertoires per group were resampled over 100 rounds. The repertoires were screened for 70 published EBV-specific TCRbeta sequences and 200 to 250 published CMV-specific TCRbeta sequences. A couple of CVID samples yielding fewer than 10,000 sequences were excluded from analysis, leaving 42 CVID repertoires. TCRdb limited this immuneACCESS table to in-frame rearrangements with V and J called. A share of clones is missing; checked studies link under half to unresolved V genes, and the rest is unexplained. From that table come the V and J calls and clone size; the DNA was used to work out D and trimming. In this sample, 25,000 to 30,000 clones appear, none counted once only. The top ten hold less than 35% of the sample.

In the germline V gene, CDR1 corresponds to MNHNS and CDR2 to SASEGT. Taken from cysteine to phenylalanine, the CDR3 has 14 residues. The 33 bases shown cover part of the CDR3, and their frame starts at base 1. At the junction V is shortened by 1 base and J by 6 bases; bases outside the gene matches: 4. Standard criteria were used to diagnose CVID, namely serum IgG, IgA and/or IgM reduced below the normal range together with specific antibody deficiency. There were 40 to 45 subjects in the CVID group (about 29 male and 15 female), ranging in age from about 8 to 65 years, with a mean age of 40. Both CVID patients and healthy controls were predominantly of Caucasian heritage. At the time of study participation, every CVID subject had been on replacement immunoglobulin therapy for at least one year. When blood was collected, none of the CVID subjects were ill or on immunomodulatory or immunosuppressive medication. From each donor, roughly 4.5 to 8 ml of heparinized peripheral whole blood was collected. TCRbeta CDR3 repertoires were sequenced from genomic DNA of adults with common variable immune deficiency (CVID) and healthy adult controls. Diluted blood was density-centrifuged over Hypaque 1077 or Ficoll-Paque to isolate peripheral blood mononuclear cells. Unsorted mononuclear cells served as the source of genomic DNA, which was extracted either by Qiagen column purification or by a centrifugation-based method.

What the work shows at the level of the full study, not this receptor alone: Correlations of repertoire features with clinical complications were constrained by heterogeneity among patients within the CVID cohort. Compared with healthy controls, CVID subjects showed increased TCRbeta clonality (t-test p = 0.018), a feature most characteristic of about a third of subjects. Fewer TCRbeta clones were shared among CVID subjects than among healthy controls (p < 0.0001). Even though DNA input was the same, control samples had an average of around 75,000 unique sequences each, compared with approximately 32,000 in CVID samples. According to the authors, figuring out what caused the increased clonality in CVID would require sequencing the repertoires of T cell subpopulations. Reportedly, TCRbeta sequences from CVID had fewer deletions and N-nucleotide insertions, and highly modified clones with 13 or more V deletions were absent from CVID.

This clone turned up a few times. This clone's antigen is unknown. The CDR3 end lies 3 residues beyond the end of the read and is filled in from the germline J gene. This TCR derives from a human donor with common variable immunodeficiency. The specimen was peripheral blood mononuclear cells. This chain is built from TRBV6-1 and TRBJ2-3; 7 bases in the middle match TRBD2. The covered CDR3 bases are TGTGCCAGCAGTGAAGAGGGAGGGGCTGATACG. It specifies CASSEEGGADT. The entire CDR3 reads CASSEEGGADTQYF.